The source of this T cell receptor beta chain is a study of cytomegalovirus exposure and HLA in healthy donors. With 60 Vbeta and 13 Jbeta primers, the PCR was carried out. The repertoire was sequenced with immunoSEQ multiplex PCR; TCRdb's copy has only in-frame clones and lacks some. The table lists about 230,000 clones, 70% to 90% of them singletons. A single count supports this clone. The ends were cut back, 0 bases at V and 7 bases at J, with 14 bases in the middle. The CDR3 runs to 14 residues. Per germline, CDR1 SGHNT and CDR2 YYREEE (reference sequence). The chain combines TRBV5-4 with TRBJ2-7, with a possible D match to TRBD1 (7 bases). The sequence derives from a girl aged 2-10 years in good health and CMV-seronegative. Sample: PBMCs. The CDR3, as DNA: TGTGCCAGCAGCTTGGGAGGGGGCGCGGGGGAGCAGTACTTC. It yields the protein CASSLGGGAGEQYF.